A single sample gave rise to the 17 T cell receptor beta chains below, sequenced in a study of blood T cell repertoires in COVID-19 (dated by TCRdb to the early 2020s). Library preparation used the immunoSEQ multiplex PCR assay. TCRdb retrieved this table from immuneACCESS and kept in-frame rearrangements only. Not all clones are present; in checked studies, unresolved V genes account for under half, and no reason is known for the remainder. Here the sample has about 190,000 clones; 80% to 85% occur a single time. The biggest ten clones account for around 21% of the sample. The sequenced sample consisted of peripheral blood. The origin of the receptors is a human donor in a cohort sampled during active COVID-19.

V usage is TRBV2 and J usage is TRBJ1-1; weak D call: TRBD1 (5 bases). Trimming took 7 bases from V and 4 from J, leaving 19 bases between them. Germline lookup yields CDR1 SNHLY and CDR2 FYNNEI. There are 15 residues in the CDR3. CDR3 sequence: CASTTVPSPATEAFF. As DNA, the CDR3 is TGTGCCAGCACGACAGTCCCTTCTCCTGCCACTGAAGCTTTCTTT.

V is TRBV4-1 and J is TRBJ2-6; D gene unclear. The germline V and J ends were trimmed by 1 base and 0 bases, with 7 bases remaining between them. The CDR3 covers 16 residues. CDR1 MGHRA and CDR2 YSYEKL come from the germline V gene. The CDR3 DNA is TGCGCCAGCAGCCAAGTCTGGCCCTCTGGGGCCAACGTCCTGACTTTC. Residues: CASSQVWPSGANVLTF.

The chain joins TRBV29-1 to TRBJ2-5; 9 nucleotides line up with TRBD1. The CDR3 has 16 residues. V trimming: 2 bases; J trimming: 3 bases; junction bases outside the gene matches: 10. Germline values: CDR1 SQVTM, CDR2 ANQGSEA. The CDR3: CSVEKTGTGWKETQYF. The CDR3 region has the DNA TGCAGCGTTGAAAAAACCGGGACAGGGTGGAAAGAGACCCAGTACTTC.

The gene calls are TRBV19 and TRBJ2-1; 10 bases are shared with TRBD1. The CDR3 has 19 residues. Germline CDR1 and CDR2: LNHDA and SQIVND (reference sequence). Trimming cost V 3 bases and J 2 bases; bases outside gene matches: 13. CDR3: CASSMVGQGVGSPYNEQFF. CDR3 sequence (DNA): TGTGCCAGTAGTATGGTAGGACAGGGGGTTGGATCACCCTACAATGAGCAGTTCTTC.

This clone appeared a few times. The CDR3 region is CASSRTSPPSTGELFF. The CDR3 DNA reads TGTGCCAGTAGCCGAACTAGCCCACCGAGCACCGGGGAGCTGTTTTTT. This rearrangement joins TRBV19 to TRBJ2-2, with D possibly TRBD2 on 6 matching bases. CDR1 is LNHDA and CDR2 is SQIVND in the germline V gene (reference sequence). CDR3 size: 16 residues. V lost 6 bases to trimming and J lost 4 bases, with 18 bases between them.

The chain is built from TRBV10-3 and TRBJ2-3, with 11 bases fitting TRBD2. In germline, CDR1 is ENHRY, CDR2 SYGVKD. V trimming: 0 bases; J trimming: 1 base; junction bases outside the gene matches: 3. The CDR3 is 17 amino acids. The CDR3 coding sequence is TGTGCCATCAGTGAGTCTAGTAGCGGGAGGGGCACAGATACGCAGTATTTT. It is translated as CAISESSSGRGTDTQYF.

This clone was counted once. J is TRBJ2-7 and V is TRBV2, with D unclear. The ends were cut back, 10 bases at V and 3 bases at J, with 10 bases in the middle. The CDR3 is made up of 11 amino acids. Germline lookup yields CDR1 SNHLY and CDR2 FYNNEI. CDR3 in amino acids: CATAGFYEQYV. DNA of the CDR3: TGTGCCACCGCCGGTTTCTACGAGCAGTACGTC.

The V gene is TRBV5-1, the J gene TRBJ2-7; 8 nucleotides line up with TRBD2. Germline CDR1 is SGHRS and CDR2 is YFSETQ. V gave up 4 bases and J gave up 3 bases; unmatched junction bases: 9. The CDR3 length is 15 residues. The CDR3 DNA follows: TGCGCCAGCAGCATTACTAGCGGAAGTAGCTACGAGCAGTACTTC. The encoded protein is CASSITSGSSYEQYF.

This sequence joins TRBV15 and TRBJ2-1; D ambiguous. CDR1 and CDR2 (germline): LNHNV, YYDKDF (reference sequence). V was trimmed by 0 bases and J by 8 bases, leaving 14 bases between them. The CDR3 extends over 15 amino acids. The CDR3 DNA reads TGTGCCACCAGCAGAGATCTCACGCCGCTAGATGAGCAGTTCTTC. As protein: CATSRDLTPLDEQFF.

This chain connects TRBV15 to TRBJ2-7; the D is unclear. CDR3 length equals 12 residues. Trimming stripped 0 bases from V and 4 bases from J, with 4 bases between. Germline assignment: CDR1 LNHNV and CDR2 YYDKDF (reference sequence). The CDR3 bases are TGTGCCACCAGCAGAGACCGTTACGAGCAGTACTTC. It yields the protein CATSRDRYEQYF.

The chain links TRBV12-3 or TRBV12-4 to TRBJ1-1, with 9 bases identical to TRBD1. V was pared by 6 bases and J by 1 base, with 0 bases of the junction left unmatched. The length of the CDR3 is 13 residues. The CDR3 sequence: CASRGQGNTEAFF. The CDR3, as DNA: TGTGCCAGCAGGGGACAGGGGAACACTGAAGCTTTCTTT.

The chain links TRBV7-2 to TRBJ2-1, with 11 bases matching TRBD2. Trimming took 2 bases from V and 6 from J; bases not matched to a gene: 6. CDR3 length: 16 amino acids. Germline loops: CDR1 SGHTA, CDR2 FQGNSA. The CDR3 spells CASSLLAGGPLNEQFF. CDR3 nucleotides: TGTGCCAGCAGCTTATTAGCGGGAGGGCCGCTCAATGAGCAGTTCTTC.

The chain is built from TRBV5-1 and TRBJ2-7; 7 bases match TRBD1. Trimming at V came to 0 bases and at J to 4 bases, leaving 1 base not matched to a gene. This CDR3 is 13 amino acids long. Germline V lookup: CDR1 SGHRS, CDR2 YFSETQ. The CDR3: CASSLGGQYEQYF. The DNA of the CDR3 is TGCGCCAGCAGCTTGGGGGGACAGTACGAGCAGTACTTC. Based on the CDR3 plus reference TRBV5-1 and TRBJ2-7, the full variable domain is KAGVTQTPRYLIKTRGQQVTLSCSPISGHRSVSWYQQTPGQGLQFLFEYFSETQRNKGNFPGRFSGRQFSNSRSEMNVSTLELGDSALYLCASSLGGQYEQYFGPGTRLTVT.

V is TRBV18 and J is TRBJ1-5; 10 bases agree with TRBD1. With V trimmed by 3 bases and J by 5 bases, 4 bases remained unmatched. Per germline, CDR1 KGHSH and CDR2 LQKENI. CDR3 length: 15 residues. The CDR3 sequence is CASSPTGGEDQPQHF. DNA for the CDR3: TGTGCCAGCTCACCGACAGGGGGCGAAGATCAGCCCCAGCATTTT.

This chain uses TRBV28 with TRBJ2-7, with a weak D call TRBD1 (6 bases). There are 12 residues in the CDR3. Trimming pared 7 bases from V and 3 bases from J, leaving 10 bases between. CDR1 MDHEN and CDR2 SYDVKM come from the germline V gene. The CDR3 loop is CASTRGVYEQYF. In DNA, the CDR3 is TGTGCCAGCACCAGGGGCGTCTACGAGCAGTACTTC.

The chain employs TRBV6-1 and TRBJ1-5; 11 positions match TRBD1. The CDR3 totals 16 residues. CDR1 MNHNS and CDR2 SASEGT come from the germline V gene. V shed 0 bases and J 9 bases; nucleotides not matched to a gene: 7. The CDR3 region is CASSEAPGTGGPPQHF. The CDR3 DNA follows: TGTGCCAGCAGTGAAGCCCCCGGGACAGGGGGACCGCCCCAGCATTTT.

This sequence joins TRBV7-8 and TRBJ2-7, with 7 bases that match TRBD1. With 3 bases clipped from V and 6 bases from J, the junction kept 5 bases outside the gene matches. The CDR3 is 13 residues long. Germline loops: CDR1 SGHVS, CDR2 FQNEAQ. CDR3 in DNA: TGTGCCAGCAGCTTCGGGACAGAAGCCGAGCAGTACTTC. Translated, it gives CASSFGTEAEQYF.